The 17 T cell receptor beta chains given below trace back to one sample, sequenced in a study of human T cells and chemical hapten exposure (dated by TCRdb to about 2021). What this sample's time point label stands for: patch test 1, 2 weeks after DPC sensitization. Read against the paper, the sample's treatment or condition label means: therapeutic diphenylcyclopropenone sensitization with weekly scalp DPC. The library was prepared using RACE. Sequencer: NextSeq 500. TCRdb reprocessing: public reads trimmed at Q25 with fastp, clones called with MiXCR, in-frame beta chains kept. Entries are consolidated by CDR3 protein sequence, retaining the most common genes and DNA. Counted in this sample were around 380,000 distinct CDR3 sequences; roughly 4.8% of them appeared once. Around 2.3% of the sample lies in the top ten. The sample in question was whole blood, obtained in connection with sensitization to the hapten diphenylcyclopropenone (DPC). The receptors were gathered from a woman aged 50 to 60 with alopecia areata. Some clones in this sample may be carry-over from other donors' samples.

This clonotype was counted only a few times. V usage is TRBV7-9 and J usage is TRBJ2-3; D might be TRBD1 or TRBD2, each matching 5 bases. CDR1 and CDR2 from the germline V gene are SEHNR and FQNEAQ (reference sequence). The ends were cut back, 5 bases at V and 4 bases at J, with 16 bases in the middle. The CDR3 is 15 residues long. CDR3 amino acids: CASSRWDESADTQYF. The DNA of the CDR3 is TGTGCCAGCAGCAGGTGGGACGAAAGTGCAGATACGCAGTATTTT. Full variable domain (remainder filled in from reference TRBV7-9 and TRBJ2-3): DTGVSQNPRHKITKRGQNVTFRCDPISEHNRLYWYRQTLGQGPEFLTYFQNEAQLEKSRLLSDRFSAERPKGSFSTLEIQRTEQGDSAMYLCASSRWDESADTQYFGPGTRLTVL.

In this sample, this clonotype turned up many times. The V call is TRBV4-2, the J call TRBJ2-7; D gene ambiguous. V dropped 0 bases and J dropped 1 base, with 7 bases sitting between them. This CDR3 is 14 amino acids long. The germline CDR1 and CDR2 sequences are LGHNA and YNFKEQ. The CDR3 reads CASSQEYGSYEQYF. CDR3 nucleotide sequence: TGTGCCAGCAGCCAAGAGTACGGATCCTACGAGCAGTACTTC.

Ten or more counts support this clonotype. The chain carries TRBV2 and TRBJ2-7; perhaps TRBD2 as D (7 bases). Per germline, CDR1 SNHLY and CDR2 FYNNEI. The CDR3 is made up of 14 amino acids. Trimming pared 6 bases from V and 4 bases from J, leaving 16 bases between. The CDR3 nucleotides read TGTGCCAGCAGGCTCCCGGGGGGCGCGTACGAGCAGTACTTC. Translation: CASRLPGGAYEQYF.

The chain recombines TRBV5-6 with TRBJ2-5, with TRBD2 matching 9 bases. V lost 6 bases, J lost 2 bases, and 2 bases stayed unmatched. This CDR3 contains 13 residues. Per germline, CDR1 SGHDT and CDR2 YYEEEE. DNA of the CDR3: TGTGCCAGCAAGCGGGGGGAACAAGAGACCCAGTACTTC. Its protein product is CASKRGEQETQYF.

This clonotype was counted ten times or more. V gene TRBV6-5 combines with J gene TRBJ1-1; 10 positions match TRBD1. With 0 bases clipped from V and 1 base from J, the junction kept 5 bases outside the gene matches. Germline-derived CDR1 and CDR2 are MNHEY and SVGAGI. The CDR3 extends over 17 amino acids. The CDR3 bases are TGTGCCAGCAGTTACTCCGGGACAGGGGCCACGAACACTGAAGCTTTCTTT. Its translation: CASSYSGTGATNTEAFF.

The chain couples TRBV28 to TRBJ1-5; TRBD1 agrees at 10 bases. Germline V gives CDR1 MDHEN, CDR2 SYDVKM. The CDR3 consists of 13 residues. V shed 10 bases, J shed 6 bases, and the junction held 6 bases outside the gene matches. CDR3 sequence (DNA): TGTGCCACCGACAGGGGGCTCGGTCAGCCCCAGCATTTT. Its translation is CATDRGLGQPQHF.

V usage is TRBV6-2 or TRBV6-3 and J usage is TRBJ1-1; 9 bases line up with TRBD1. After removal of 2 bases from V and 5 bases from J, the junction contained 9 bases not matched to a gene. The CDR3 covers 16 residues. In germline, CDR1 is MNHEY, CDR2 SVGEGT. In DNA, the CDR3 is TGTGCCAGCAGTTACGCCCAGGACAGGGGAGGAACTGAAGCTTTCTTT. Translation: CASSYAQDRGGTEAFF.

This clonotype was counted at least ten times. The chain couples TRBV7-9 to TRBJ2-5; maybe TRBD1 (6 bases). Germline loops: CDR1 SEHNR, CDR2 FQNEAQ (reference sequence). V lost 5 bases and J 2 bases, leaving 18 bases between the germline ends. The CDR3 sequence is 16 residues long. CDR3 loop: CASSLSPLRGQETQYF. For the CDR3, the DNA is TGTGCCAGCAGCCTCAGTCCCCTCAGGGGACAAGAGACCCAGTACTTC.

This clonotype occurred many times. The chain carries TRBV29-1 and TRBJ2-3; no reliable D call. Per the germline V gene, CDR1 is SQVTM and CDR2 is ANQGSEA. V was cut by 4 bases and J by 0 bases, with 8 bases left in between. CDR3 length equals 13 residues. CDR3 DNA sequence: TGCAGCGTTGCCCATACTAGCACAGATACGCAGTATTTT. The encoded protein is CSVAHTSTDTQYF.

The CDR3 sequence is CASTTWSRQETQYF. In nucleotides, the CDR3 is TGTGCCAGCACCACTTGGAGTCGACAAGAGACCCAGTACTTC. The rearrangement uses TRBV7-2 and TRBJ2-5; D is ambiguous. The CDR3 contains 14 residues. CDR1 and CDR2 (germline): SGHTA, FQGNSA. V dropped 7 bases and J dropped 2 bases, with 14 bases sitting between them.

The sample holds many counts of this clonotype. The chain employs TRBV15 and TRBJ2-3; D is perhaps TRBD2 (6 bases). Trimming pared 4 bases from V and 2 bases from J, leaving 16 bases between. The germline gives CDR1 LNHNV, CDR2 YYDKDF (reference sequence). The CDR3 is made up of 16 amino acids. The CDR3 loop reads CATSNPGLPDTDTQYF. The CDR3 DNA sequence: TGTGCCACCAGCAATCCGGGACTCCCCGACACAGATACGCAGTATTTT.

Ten or more counts support this clonotype. This chain links TRBV7-9 with TRBJ1-5; D gene ambiguous. Germline assignment: CDR1 SEHNR and CDR2 FQNEAQ (reference sequence). This CDR3 comprises 15 residues. V shed 5 bases and J shed 5 bases, with 16 bases lying between them. As DNA, the CDR3 is TGTGCCAGCAGCAGCATCTTAGGCGGGGATCAGCCCCAGCATTTT. Protein sequence: CASSSILGGDQPQHF.

Ten or more counts support this clonotype. This sequence joins TRBV7-8 and TRBJ1-1; D is uncertain. The V end lost 7 bases, the J end lost 1 base, and 28 bases lay between the germline ends. Germline values: CDR1 SGHVS, CDR2 FQNEAQ. The CDR3 spans 19 residues. CDR3 nucleotide sequence: TGTGCCAGCACTATAGTTGTGGGCAGGTTAGTCACCCCGAACACTGAAGCTTTCTTT. Translation gives CASTIVVGRLVTPNTEAFF.

This clonotype was observed a few times. The chain combines TRBV4-3 with TRBJ2-3, with 7 bases matching TRBD2. The germline V gene has CDR1 LGHNA and CDR2 YSLEER. The CDR3 has 17 amino acids. V trimming: 1 base; J trimming: 4 bases; junction bases outside the gene matches: 11. Here the CDR3 DNA reads TGCGCCAGCAGCCAAGCAGCAGGCGGGAGACGGGCAGATACGCAGTATTTT. The encoded protein is CASSQAAGGRRADTQYF.

CDR3 sequence (DNA): TGCGCCAGCAGCCAAGCTATACAGGGAAGTCAGCCCCAGCATTTT. It is translated as CASSQAIQGSQPQHF. The chain uses TRBV4-1 and TRBJ1-5; TRBD1 might be the D (6 bases). The V and J ends lost 1 base and 6 bases respectively, with 13 bases between them. Germline loops: CDR1 MGHRA, CDR2 YSYEKL. The CDR3 loop spans 15 amino acids.

This clonotype was observed many times. This sequence joins TRBV7-2 and TRBJ2-7; TRBD2 matches at 8 bases. The CDR3 spans 13 residues. V lost 2 bases and J lost 4; bases outside the gene matches: 1. The germline V gene has CDR1 SGHTA and CDR2 FQGNSA. The CDR3 DNA follows: TGTGCCAGCAGCTTACAGCGGGAGTACGAGCAGTACTTC. Translated, it gives CASSLQREYEQYF.

The J gene is TRBJ1-1, the V gene TRBV7-2, with 11 bases that match TRBD1. There are 19 residues in the CDR3. Trimming removed 0 bases from V and 1 base from J; junction bases left unmatched: 10. The germline V gene has CDR1 SGHTA and CDR2 FQGNSA. In DNA form, the CDR3 reads TGTGCCAGCAGCTTAGCCCCACGAGGGACAGGGGGACGGAACACTGAAGCTTTCTTT. This sequence encodes CASSLAPRGTGGRNTEAFF.